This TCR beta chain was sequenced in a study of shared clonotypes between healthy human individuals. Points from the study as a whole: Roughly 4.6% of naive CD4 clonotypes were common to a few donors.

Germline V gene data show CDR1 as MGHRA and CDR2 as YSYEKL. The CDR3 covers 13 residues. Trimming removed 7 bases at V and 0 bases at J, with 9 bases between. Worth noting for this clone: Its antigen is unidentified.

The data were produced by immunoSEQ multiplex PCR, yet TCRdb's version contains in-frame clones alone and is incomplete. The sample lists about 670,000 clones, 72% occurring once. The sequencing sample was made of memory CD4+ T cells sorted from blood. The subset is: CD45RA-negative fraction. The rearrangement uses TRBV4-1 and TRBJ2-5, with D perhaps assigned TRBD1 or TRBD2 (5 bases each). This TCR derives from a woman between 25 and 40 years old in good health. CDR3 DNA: TGCGCCAGCATACCGGGACACCAAGAGACCCAGTACTTC. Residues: CASIPGHQETQYF.